Sequencing of this T cell receptor (beta chain) was carried out in a study of cytomegalovirus exposure and HLA in healthy donors. General study findings and limits: Specificity for CMV antigens was confirmed in vitro for three of the CMV-associated chains. One later analysis, an examination of the 120 validation repertoires, found that first-cohort TCR clusters tended to co-occur in them. Using the classifier, cytomegalovirus status was reportedly diagnosed with high specificity and sensitivity.

As regards this clone: Its antigen is unknown.

The donors were members of the validation cohort comprising about 130 subjects, separate from the roughly 600-subject first cohort. Only in-frame clones appear in the TCRdb table, and some are missing; sequencing was by immunoSEQ multiplex PCR. The sample has over 70,000 clones, less than 95% seen once. Germline-derived CDR1 and CDR2 are SGDLS and YYNGEE. CDR3 length: 18 amino acids. With 0 bases clipped from V and 2 bases from J, the junction kept 13 bases outside the gene matches. The sequence came from a woman in her late teens or twenties in good health and CMV-seronegative. Sequencing input: PBMCs. This chain joins TRBV9 and TRBJ1-1; TRBD1 agrees at 7 bases. The CDR3 region is CASSVVAGGNSVNTEAFF. The DNA of the CDR3 is TGTGCCAGCAGCGTAGTGGCAGGGGGGAATTCTGTAAACACTGAAGCTTTCTTT.